This record concerns one T cell receptor (beta chain) sequence. Its matching antigen is unknown. Other DNA sequences within the sample encode an identical CDR3. Germline V lookup: CDR1 SGHAT, CDR2 FQNNGV. The CDR3 totals 12 residues. V dropped 1 base and J dropped 4 bases, with 4 bases sitting between them. These data come from a study of graft-versus-host responses after intestinal transplantation. Study-wide background: Recipients were given multivisceral, liver-intestinal, or isolated intestinal transplants. Tacrolimus plus steroids were given to all recipients for about 3 years, preceded by anti-thymocyte globulin induction. The study's findings and limits: Early declines in HvG clones that occurred post-transplant were associated with peak circulating GvH clone levels. Recipient marrow held GvH clones, some first seen in ileum or blood.

Profiled with immunoSEQ multiplex PCR; TCRdb holds only in-frame clones, not every one. Of about 130,000 clones listed, 80% to 95% are singletons. The J gene is TRBJ1-1, the V gene TRBV11-2; D not resolved. This material consisted of unstimulated CD4+ T cells sorted from spleen or lymph node cells, taken before intestinal transplant. This clonotype originated in a human donor who received an intestinal transplant. CDR3 protein: CASSLVGTEAFF. CDR3 DNA sequence: TGTGCCAGCAGCTTAGTGGGCACTGAAGCTTTCTTT.